This T cell receptor (beta chain) was profiled in a study of radiotherapy plus CTLA-4 blockade in lung cancer. Overall study results and limits: An expansion of tumor-derived TCR clones occurred in blood after radiotherapy plus ipilimumab.

Data came from immunoSEQ multiplex PCR; TCRdb stores just in-frame clones and leaves some out. The sample includes about 73,000 clones, roughly 91% of them seen just once. The CDR3 is 13 residues long. Between the trimmed V and J ends, which lost 5 bases and 15 bases, there was a span of 20 bases. Germline-derived CDR1 and CDR2 are MDHEN and SYDVKM. A word on this clone: Antigen specificity is unknown.

This receptor was taken from a human donor with non-small cell lung cancer that progressed on radiotherapy plus ipilimumab. Sample: peripheral blood, taken from a patient treated with radiotherapy plus ipilimumab. This chain connects TRBV28 to TRBJ2-1, with a possible D match to TRBD1 (6 bases). CDR3 protein: CASSALGGIAPFF. The CDR3 region has the DNA TGTGCCAGCAGTGCCCTAGGGGGTATAGCCCCGTTCTTC.